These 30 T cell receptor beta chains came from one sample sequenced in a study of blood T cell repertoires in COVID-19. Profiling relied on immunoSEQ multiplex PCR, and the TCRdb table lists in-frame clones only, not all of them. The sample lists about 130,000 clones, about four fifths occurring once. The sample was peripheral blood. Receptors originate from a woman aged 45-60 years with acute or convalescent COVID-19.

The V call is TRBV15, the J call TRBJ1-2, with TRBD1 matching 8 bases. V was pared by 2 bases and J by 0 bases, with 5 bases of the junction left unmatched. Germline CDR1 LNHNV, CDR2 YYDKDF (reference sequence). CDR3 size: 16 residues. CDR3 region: CATSRRTGPANYGYTF. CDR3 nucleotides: TGTGCCACCAGCAGAAGGACAGGGCCAGCTAACTATGGCTACACCTTC.

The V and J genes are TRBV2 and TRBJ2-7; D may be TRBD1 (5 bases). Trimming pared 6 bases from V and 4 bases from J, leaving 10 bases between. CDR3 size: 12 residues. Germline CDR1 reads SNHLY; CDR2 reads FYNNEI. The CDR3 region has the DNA TGTGCCAGCAGAGGCACAGGATACGAGCAGTACTTC. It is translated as CASRGTGYEQYF.

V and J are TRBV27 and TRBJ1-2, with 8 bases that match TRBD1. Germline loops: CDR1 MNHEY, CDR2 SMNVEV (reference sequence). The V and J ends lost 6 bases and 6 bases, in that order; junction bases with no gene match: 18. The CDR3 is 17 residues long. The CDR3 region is CASSPTRGDRGYNGYTF. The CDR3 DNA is TGTGCCAGCAGCCCAACCCGGGGAGACAGGGGTTATAATGGCTACACCTTC.

The CDR3 is CASSITAYTGELFF. CDR3 DNA sequence: TGTGCCAGTAGTATAACTGCGTACACCGGGGAGCTGTTTTTT. The chain is built from TRBV19 and TRBJ2-2; D not certain. Trimming pared 2 bases from V and 3 bases from J, leaving 7 bases between. The CDR3 sequence is 14 residues long. CDR1 and CDR2 from the germline V gene are LNHDA and SQIVND (reference sequence).

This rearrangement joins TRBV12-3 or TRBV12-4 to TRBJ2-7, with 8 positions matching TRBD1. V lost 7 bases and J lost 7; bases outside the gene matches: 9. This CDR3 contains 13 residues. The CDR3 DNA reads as TGTGCCAGCACCCGGACAGGGTCTGGAGAGCAGTACTTC. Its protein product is CASTRTGSGEQYF.

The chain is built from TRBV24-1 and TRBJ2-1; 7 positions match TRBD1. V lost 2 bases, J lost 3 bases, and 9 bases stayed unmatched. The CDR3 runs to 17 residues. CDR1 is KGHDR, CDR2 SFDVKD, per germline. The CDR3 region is CATSDSPGTAHYNEQFF. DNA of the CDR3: TGTGCCACCAGTGATTCGCCGGGGACAGCCCACTACAATGAGCAGTTCTTC.

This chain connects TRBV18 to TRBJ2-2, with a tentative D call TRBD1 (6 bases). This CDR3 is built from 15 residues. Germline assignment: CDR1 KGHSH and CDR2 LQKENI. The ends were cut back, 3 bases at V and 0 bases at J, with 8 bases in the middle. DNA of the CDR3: TGTGCCAGCTCACCCAGGGACACGAACACCGGGGAGCTGTTTTTT. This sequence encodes CASSPRDTNTGELFF.

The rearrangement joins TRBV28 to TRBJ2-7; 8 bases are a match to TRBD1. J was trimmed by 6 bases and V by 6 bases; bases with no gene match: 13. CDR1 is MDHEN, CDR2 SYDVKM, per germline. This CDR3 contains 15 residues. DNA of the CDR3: TGTGCCAGCAGGATAGACCGGGACAGGAGGGGCGAGCAGTACTTC. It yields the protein CASRIDRDRRGEQYF.

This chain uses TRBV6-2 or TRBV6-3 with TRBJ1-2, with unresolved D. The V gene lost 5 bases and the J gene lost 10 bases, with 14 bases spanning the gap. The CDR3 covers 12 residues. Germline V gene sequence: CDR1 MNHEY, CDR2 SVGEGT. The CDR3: CASSPLGGLYTF. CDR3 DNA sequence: TGTGCCAGCAGTCCCCTCGGTGGGCTCTACACCTTC.

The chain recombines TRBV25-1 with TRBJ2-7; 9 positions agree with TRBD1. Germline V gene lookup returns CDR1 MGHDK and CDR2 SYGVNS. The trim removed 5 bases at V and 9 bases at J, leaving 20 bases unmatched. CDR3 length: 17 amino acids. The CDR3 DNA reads TGTGCCAGCAGTCCCCGGATAGGAGGGACAGGGAGTGGGAGGCAGTACTTC. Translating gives CASSPRIGGTGSGRQYF.

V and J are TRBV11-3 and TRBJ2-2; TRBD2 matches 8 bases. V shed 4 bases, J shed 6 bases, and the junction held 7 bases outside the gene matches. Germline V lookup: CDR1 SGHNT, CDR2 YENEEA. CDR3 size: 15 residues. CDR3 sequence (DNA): TGTGCCAGCAGCTCCCCCGGGGGGGCAGCCGGGGAGCTGTTTTTT. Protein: CASSSPGGAAGELFF.

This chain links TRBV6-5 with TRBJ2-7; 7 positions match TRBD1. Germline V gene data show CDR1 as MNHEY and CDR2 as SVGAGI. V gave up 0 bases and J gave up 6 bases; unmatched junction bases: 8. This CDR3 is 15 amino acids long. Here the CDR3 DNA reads TGTGCCAGCAGTTACTCGACGGCGACAGGGCTCGAGCAGTACTTC. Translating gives CASSYSTATGLEQYF.

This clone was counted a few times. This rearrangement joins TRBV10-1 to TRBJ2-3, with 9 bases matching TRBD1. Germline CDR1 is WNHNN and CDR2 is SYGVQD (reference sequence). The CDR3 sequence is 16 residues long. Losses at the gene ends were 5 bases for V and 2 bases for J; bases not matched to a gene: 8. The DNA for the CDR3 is TGCGCCAGCAGTACAGGGGGCATAGGACACACAGATACGCAGTATTTT. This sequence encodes CASSTGGIGHTDTQYF.

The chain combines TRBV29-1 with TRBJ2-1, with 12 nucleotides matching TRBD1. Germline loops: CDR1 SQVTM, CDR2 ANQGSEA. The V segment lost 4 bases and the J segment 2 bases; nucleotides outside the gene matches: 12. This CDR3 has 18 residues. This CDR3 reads CSVAGTGGSLGTYNEQFF. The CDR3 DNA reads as TGCAGCGTTGCAGGGACAGGGGGCTCCCTTGGCACCTACAATGAGCAGTTCTTC.

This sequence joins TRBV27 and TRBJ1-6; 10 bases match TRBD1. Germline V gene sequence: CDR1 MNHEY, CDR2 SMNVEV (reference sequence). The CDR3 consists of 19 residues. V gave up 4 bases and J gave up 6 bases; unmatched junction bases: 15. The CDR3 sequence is CASSSPGTGATYGNSPLHF. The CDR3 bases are TGTGCCAGCAGTTCCCCGGGGACAGGGGCTACCTACGGTAATTCACCCCTCCACTTT.

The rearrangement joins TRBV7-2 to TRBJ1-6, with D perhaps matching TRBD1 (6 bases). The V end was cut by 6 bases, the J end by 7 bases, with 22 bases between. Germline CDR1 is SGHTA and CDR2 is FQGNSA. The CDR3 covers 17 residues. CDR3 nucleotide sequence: TGTGCCAGCAGTTCCCTATGGGGGGGGCGAGGGAATTCACCCCTCCACTTT. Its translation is CASSSLWGGRGNSPLHF.

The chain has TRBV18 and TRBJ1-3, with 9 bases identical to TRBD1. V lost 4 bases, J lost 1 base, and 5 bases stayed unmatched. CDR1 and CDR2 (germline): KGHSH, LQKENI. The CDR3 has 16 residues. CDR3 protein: CASSQDRGESGNTIYF. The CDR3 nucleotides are TGTGCCAGCTCACAAGACAGGGGGGAATCTGGAAACACCATATATTTT.

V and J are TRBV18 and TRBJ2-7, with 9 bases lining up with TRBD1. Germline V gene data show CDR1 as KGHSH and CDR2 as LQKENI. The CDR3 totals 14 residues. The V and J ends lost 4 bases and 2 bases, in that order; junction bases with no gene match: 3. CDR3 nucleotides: TGTGCCAGCTCACGCGACAGGGGGACCTACGAGCAGTACTTC. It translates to CASSRDRGTYEQYF.

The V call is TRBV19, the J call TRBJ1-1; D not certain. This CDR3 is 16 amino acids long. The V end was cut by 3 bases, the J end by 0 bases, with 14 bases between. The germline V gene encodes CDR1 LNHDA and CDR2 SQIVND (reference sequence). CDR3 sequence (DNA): TGTGCCAGTAGTATGACGGGGTCAGGAATGAACACTGAAGCTTTCTTT. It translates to CASSMTGSGMNTEAFF.

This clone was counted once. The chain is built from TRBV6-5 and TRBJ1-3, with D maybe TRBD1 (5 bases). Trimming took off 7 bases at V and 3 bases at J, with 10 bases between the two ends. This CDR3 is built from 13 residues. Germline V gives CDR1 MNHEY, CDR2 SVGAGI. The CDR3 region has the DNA TGTGCCAGCATGCGGGGCGTTGGAAACACCATATATTTT. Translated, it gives CASMRGVGNTIYF.

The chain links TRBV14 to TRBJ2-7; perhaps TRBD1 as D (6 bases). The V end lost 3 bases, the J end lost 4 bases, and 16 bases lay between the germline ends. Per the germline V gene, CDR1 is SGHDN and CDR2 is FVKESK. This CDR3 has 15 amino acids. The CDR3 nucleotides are TGTGCCAGCAGCCAGACCGGGACAAAAAGATACGAGCAGTACTTC. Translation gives CASSQTGTKRYEQYF.

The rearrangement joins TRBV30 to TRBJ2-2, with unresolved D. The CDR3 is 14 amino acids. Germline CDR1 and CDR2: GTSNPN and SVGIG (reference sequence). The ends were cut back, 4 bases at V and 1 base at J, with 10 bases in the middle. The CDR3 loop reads CAWTPDKNTGELFF. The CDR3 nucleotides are TGTGCCTGGACCCCTGACAAGAACACCGGGGAGCTGTTTTTT.

The CDR3 DNA is TGTGCCAGCAGCTTGGGCCGGAGCTCCTATAATTCACCCCTCCACTTT. Its translation: CASSLGRSSYNSPLHF. V usage is TRBV5-4 and J usage is TRBJ1-6; D is uncertain. CDR1 and CDR2 (germline): SGHNT, YYREEE (reference sequence). The CDR3 is made up of 16 amino acids. V dropped 0 bases and J dropped 0 bases, with 7 bases sitting between them.

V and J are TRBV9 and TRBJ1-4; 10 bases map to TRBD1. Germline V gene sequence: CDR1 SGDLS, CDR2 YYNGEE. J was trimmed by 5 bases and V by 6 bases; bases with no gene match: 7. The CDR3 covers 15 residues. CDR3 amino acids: CASNPSGQGNEKLFF. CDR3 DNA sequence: TGTGCCAGCAACCCTTCGGGACAGGGGAATGAAAAACTGTTTTTT. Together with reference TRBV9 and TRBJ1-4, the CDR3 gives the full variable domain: DSGVTQTPKHLITATGQRVTLRCSPRSGDLSVYWYQQSLDQGLQFLIQYYNGEERAKGNILERFSAQQFPDLHSELNLSSLELGDSALYFCASNPSGQGNEKLFFGSGTQLSVL.

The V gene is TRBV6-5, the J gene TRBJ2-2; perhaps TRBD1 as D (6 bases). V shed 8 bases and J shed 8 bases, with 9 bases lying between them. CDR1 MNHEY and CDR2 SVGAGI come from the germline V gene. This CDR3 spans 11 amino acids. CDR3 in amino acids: CASVQGGELFF. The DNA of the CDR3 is TGTGCCAGCGTACAGGGTGGGGAGCTGTTTTTT.

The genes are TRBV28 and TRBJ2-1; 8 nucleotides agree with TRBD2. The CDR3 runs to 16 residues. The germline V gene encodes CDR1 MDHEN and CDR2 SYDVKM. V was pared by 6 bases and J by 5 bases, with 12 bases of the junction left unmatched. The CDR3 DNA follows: TGTGCCAGCAGAATTGCGGGACTAGAAGGCAACAATGAGCAGTTCTTC. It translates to CASRIAGLEGNNEQFF.

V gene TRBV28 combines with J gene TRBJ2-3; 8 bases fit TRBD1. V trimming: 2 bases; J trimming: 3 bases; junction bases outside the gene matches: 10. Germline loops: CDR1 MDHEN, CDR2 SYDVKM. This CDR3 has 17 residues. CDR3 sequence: CASSLLDREVLTDTQYF. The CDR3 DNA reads TGTGCCAGCAGTTTACTGGACAGGGAGGTTTTAACAGATACGCAGTATTTT.

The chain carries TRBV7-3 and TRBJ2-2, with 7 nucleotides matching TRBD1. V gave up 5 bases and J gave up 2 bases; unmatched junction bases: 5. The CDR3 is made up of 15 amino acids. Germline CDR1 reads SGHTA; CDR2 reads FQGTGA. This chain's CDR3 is CASSRTGLNTGELFF. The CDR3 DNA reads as TGTGCCAGCAGCCGGACAGGTCTTAACACCGGGGAGCTGTTTTTT. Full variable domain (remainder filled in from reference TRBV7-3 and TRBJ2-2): GAGVSQTPSNKVTEKGKYVELRCDPISGHTALYWYRQSLGQGPEFLIYFQGTGAADDSGLPNDRFFAVRPEGSVSTLKIQRTERGDSAVYLCASSRTGLNTGELFFGEGSRLTVL.

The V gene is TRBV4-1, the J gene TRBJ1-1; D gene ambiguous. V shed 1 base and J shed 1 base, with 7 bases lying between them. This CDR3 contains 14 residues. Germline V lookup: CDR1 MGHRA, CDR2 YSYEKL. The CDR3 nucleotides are TGCGCCAGCAGCCAAGGTGGGAGGAACACTGAAGCTTTCTTT. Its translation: CASSQGGRNTEAFF.

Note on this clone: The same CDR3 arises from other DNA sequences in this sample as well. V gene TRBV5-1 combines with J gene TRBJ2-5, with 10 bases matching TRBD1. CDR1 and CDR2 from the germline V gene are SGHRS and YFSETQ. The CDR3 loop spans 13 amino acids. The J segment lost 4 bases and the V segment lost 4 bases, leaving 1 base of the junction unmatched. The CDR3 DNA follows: TGCGCCAGCAGCAGGGACAGGGGAGAGACCCAGTACTTC. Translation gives CASSRDRGETQYF.